This T cell receptor beta chain was captured by sequencing in a study of response to subunit inactivated influenza vaccine. Notes on the study in general: With each seasonal influenza vaccination, the authors suggested, few new T cells are recruited.

TCRdb analysed the RT-PCR reads with MiXCR anew, one entry per CDR3 protein. The table shows about 300,000 distinct CDR3 sequences, with 21% occurring only once. In regard to this clonotype: Its specificity is unknown.

This receptor was taken from a man in his fifties or sixties who received an inactivated influenza vaccine. Sample: PBMCs from blood, taken approximately 22 months after vaccination.

This chain's CDR3 is CSARDGTGRQRYLRDEQFF. CDR3 nucleotide sequence: TGCAGTGCTAGAGATGGGACAGGGAGACAGCGGTACCTACGGGATGAGCAGTTCTTC. J is TRBJ2-1 and V is TRBV20-1; 9 nucleotides line up with TRBD1. This CDR3 is 19 amino acids long. Losses at the gene ends were 0 bases for V and 8 bases for J; bases not matched to a gene: 20. Germline V CDR1 and CDR2: DFQATT, SNEGSKA (reference sequence).